The 15 T cell receptor beta chains below all came from one sample that was sequenced in a study of cytomegalovirus exposure and HLA in healthy donors. The primer mix had 60 Vbeta and 13 Jbeta primers. Some clones are missing from TCRdb's copy, which holds only in-frame ones; the method was immunoSEQ multiplex PCR. The repertoire has approximately 110,000 clones, approximately 81% of them found once; the top ten carry just under 3%. The sequencing input was PBMCs. Receptors originate from a woman under 30 in good health and CMV-seropositive.

V usage is TRBV5-6 and J usage is TRBJ1-2, with D possibly TRBD1 on 5 matching bases. V lost 1 base and J lost 2, with 6 bases in between. Germline loops: CDR1 SGHDT, CDR2 YYEEEE. The CDR3 length is 13 residues. The CDR3 is CASSLRQNYGYTF. In nucleotides, the CDR3 is TGTGCCAGCAGCTTGAGACAGAACTATGGCTACACCTTC.

V usage is TRBV7-6 and J usage is TRBJ2-1, with TRBD2 identical over 8 bases. V was clipped by 1 base and J by 2 bases; unmatched bases: 7. Per the germline V gene, CDR1 is SGHVS and CDR2 is FNYEAQ. This CDR3 has 17 amino acids. The CDR3 here is CASSLVWREAPYNEQFF. The CDR3 nucleotides are TGTGCCAGCAGCTTAGTATGGCGGGAGGCCCCCTACAATGAGCAGTTCTTC.

The V call is TRBV19, the J call TRBJ2-7; 10 positions match TRBD2. Germline V CDR1 and CDR2: LNHDA, SQIVND (reference sequence). This CDR3 region has 16 residues. V lost 3 bases and J lost 3; bases outside the gene matches: 8. The CDR3 here is CASSMTLAGENYEQYF. The CDR3 region has the DNA TGTGCCAGTAGTATGACGCTAGCGGGAGAGAACTACGAGCAGTACTTC.

This rearrangement joins TRBV9 to TRBJ1-1; the D is unclear. CDR3 size: 14 residues. V lost 0 bases to trimming and J lost 1 base, with 7 bases between them. The germline V gene encodes CDR1 SGDLS and CDR2 YYNGEE. As DNA, the CDR3 is TGTGCCAGCAGCGTAGGAGCGTCGAACACTGAAGCTTTCTTT. Translated: CASSVGASNTEAFF.

This clone was observed a single time. The rearrangement uses TRBV4-1 and TRBJ2-5, with 16 bases identical to TRBD2. Looked up from germline, CDR1 is MGHRA and CDR2 is YSYEKL. V trimming: 1 base; J trimming: 3 bases; junction bases outside the gene matches: 2. The CDR3 spans 17 residues. CDR3 DNA sequence: TGCGCCAGCAGCCAAGTGGGACTAGCGGGGGGGGAAGAGACCCAGTACTTC. Amino acids: CASSQVGLAGGEETQYF.

The V gene is TRBV5-1, the J gene TRBJ2-3; TRBD2 agrees at 8 bases. V shed 6 bases and J 4 bases; nucleotides not matched to a gene: 7. The CDR3 has 14 residues. CDR1 and CDR2 (germline): SGHRS, YFSETQ. The CDR3 loop is CASKPGLVPDTQYF. The CDR3 DNA reads TGCGCCAGCAAGCCGGGACTAGTCCCAGATACGCAGTATTTT.

This chain uses TRBV11-3 with TRBJ1-3, with D unclear. From germline, CDR1 is SGHNT and CDR2 YENEEA. CDR3 size: 12 residues. V was trimmed by 5 bases and J by 8 bases, leaving 10 bases between them. The CDR3 coding sequence is TGTGCCAGCAGCCTATACCCGGACACCATATATTTT. It specifies CASSLYPDTIYF.

The V gene is TRBV27, the J gene TRBJ1-2; TRBD1 is a possible D gene (5 bases). Per germline, CDR1 MNHEY and CDR2 SMNVEV (reference sequence). CDR3 length equals 15 residues. Trimming took 5 bases from V and 3 from J, leaving 16 bases between them. The CDR3 DNA sequence: TGTGCCAGCAGTCCCGGACACCTACCTCACTATGGCTACACCTTC. This encodes CASSPGHLPHYGYTF.

The chain carries TRBV5-4 and TRBJ2-5, with a tentative D call TRBD1 (5 bases). Germline V lookup: CDR1 SGHNT, CDR2 YYREEE (reference sequence). Trimming pared 4 bases from V and 0 bases from J, leaving 13 bases between. CDR3 length: 15 amino acids. CDR3 DNA: TGTGCCAGCAGCCCGTCATCAGGGTACCAAGAGACCCAGTACTTC. Its protein product is CASSPSSGYQETQYF.

J is TRBJ1-3 and V is TRBV6-1, with 7 nucleotides matching TRBD1. V shed 4 bases and J 8 bases; nucleotides not matched to a gene: 5. The V gene's germline CDR1 is MNHNS and CDR2 SASEGT. The CDR3 covers 13 residues. The CDR3 spells CASSGTGVDTIYF. The DNA for the CDR3 is TGTGCCAGCAGTGGAACAGGGGTGGACACCATATATTTT.

This clone was seen just once. The CDR3, as DNA: TGTGCCAGCAGCCTTCTTAGGGGCAGCTCCTACGAGCAGTACTTC. Translating gives CASSLLRGSSYEQYF. The rearrangement joins TRBV6-5 to TRBJ2-7; a weak D match, TRBD1 (5 bases). CDR1 and CDR2 (germline): MNHEY, SVGAGI. The ends were cut back, 6 bases at V and 0 bases at J, with 15 bases in the middle. The CDR3 contains 15 residues.

The chain uses TRBV4-1 and TRBJ2-2, with D unresolved. V lost 4 bases and J lost 4, with 4 bases in between. CDR3 length equals 12 residues. Looked up from germline, CDR1 is MGHRA and CDR2 is YSYEKL. The CDR3 nucleotides read TGCGCCAGCAGCCCTACCACCGGGGAGCTGTTTTTT. Translated, it gives CASSPTTGELFF.

The chain combines TRBV5-6 with TRBJ1-2, with 10 nucleotides matching TRBD1. The CDR3 has 18 residues. Per the germline V gene, CDR1 is SGHDT and CDR2 is YYEEEE. V shed 0 bases and J 3 bases; nucleotides not matched to a gene: 11. Here the CDR3 DNA reads TGTGCCAGCAGCTTGGAGTGGGGACAGGGGACCAGTCACTATGGCTACACCTTC. Translation: CASSLEWGQGTSHYGYTF.

The chain combines TRBV6-5 with TRBJ1-1; D possibly corresponds to TRBD1 (6 bases). The V gene lost 2 bases and the J gene lost 2 bases, with 12 bases spanning the gap. CDR3 length equals 15 residues. The germline gives CDR1 MNHEY, CDR2 SVGAGI. CDR3 sequence reads: CASSYGAGANTEAFF. In DNA form, the CDR3 reads TGTGCCAGCAGTTACGGGGCGGGGGCAAACACTGAAGCTTTCTTT.

The V call is TRBV10-3, the J call TRBJ2-2; 9 bases are a match to TRBD2. Germline V gene sequence: CDR1 ENHRY, CDR2 SYGVKD. Trimming took 10 bases from V and 5 from J; bases not matched to a gene: 8. The CDR3 runs to 14 residues. Here the CDR3 DNA reads TGTGCCACCGTAGCGGGAGATAGGACCGGGGAGCTGTTTTTT. Amino acid sequence: CATVAGDRTGELFF.